The entry that follows covers one T cell receptor (beta chain) sequence. This record comes from a study of blood T cell repertoires in COVID-19. Using immunoSEQ multiplex PCR, the repertoire was profiled, and TCRdb retains in-frame clones only, with some absent. Seen here are about 300,000 clones, approximately 88% observed once, and the top ten hold 5.5% to 8%. This CDR3 is built from 14 residues. The germline V and J ends were trimmed by 4 bases and 2 bases, with 9 bases remaining between them. Germline V gene sequence: CDR1 MDHEN, CDR2 SYDVKM. The V and J genes are TRBV28 and TRBJ1-5; D is unresolved. Sequencing was done on a sample of peripheral blood. The sequence was obtained from a woman aged 25-40 years who had recovered from COVID-19. The CDR3 loop is CASSYALGNQPQHF. CDR3 nucleotides: TGTGCCAGCAGTTATGCGTTGGGCAATCAGCCCCAGCATTTT.